These T cell receptor beta chains were read from a single sample in a study of cytomegalovirus exposure and HLA in healthy donors. The assay was immunoSEQ multiplex PCR, and TCRdb's table has in-frame clones only and misses some. The repertoire holds under 150,000 clones, 80% seen once, with roughly 4% in the top ten. The sequencing input was PBMCs. Receptors were obtained from a woman in her thirties or forties in good health and CMV-seronegative. Each CDR3 is given with its conserved first and last residue. The order of the fields is CDR3 protein, CDR3 DNA, clone size, V gene, D gene, J gene. The D gene is left open where the match is weak. Clone size is not always given. Where it is, it says once, few, many or a class for expanded clones.

CASSLGNRGPDTQYF	TGCGCCAGCAGCTTGGGTAACAGGGGACCAGATACGCAGTATTTT	-	TRBV5-1	TRBD1	TRBJ2-3
CASSLAGVGYNEQFF	TGCGCCAGCAGCCTAGCGGGAGTGGGCTACAATGAGCAGTTCTTC	-	TRBV5-1	TRBD2	TRBJ2-1
CASSSRGTEPYNEQFF	TGTGCCAGCAGCTCAAGAGGAACCGAACCTTACAATGAGCAGTTCTTC	once	TRBV11-2	-	TRBJ2-1
CARSFTATSHNSPLHF	TGTGCCAGAAGCTTTACAGCTACCTCCCACAATTCACCCCTCCACTTT	-	TRBV5-3	-	TRBJ1-6
CASSQDRGVNTEAFF	TGTGCCAGCAGCCAAGATCGAGGAGTTAACACTGAAGCTTTCTTT	-	TRBV4-2	-	TRBJ1-1
CASSPSTAGQYFNEQFF	TGTGCCAGCAGCCCCAGCACCGCGGGACAGTATTTCAATGAGCAGTTCTTC	-	TRBV4-2	-	TRBJ2-1
CASSWGTGGDTQYF	TGTGCCAGCAGCTGGGGGACAGGGGGGGATACGCAGTATTTT	-	TRBV5-6	TRBD1	TRBJ2-3
CASSLDSGGANEQFF	TGTGCCAGCAGCTTAGACAGCGGGGGGGCCAATGAGCAGTTCTTC	-	TRBV7-2	TRBD2	TRBJ2-1
CASRDSLSGANVLTF	TGTGCCAGCAGGGACAGTCTCTCTGGGGCCAACGTCCTGACTTTC	once	TRBV28	-	TRBJ2-6
CSGAAPNTGELFF	TGCAGCGGTGCAGCGCCCAACACCGGGGAGCTGTTTTTT	once	TRBV29-1	-	TRBJ2-2
CAISAGAGSTDTQYF	TGTGCCATCAGTGCGGGTGCAGGGAGCACAGATACGCAGTATTTT	once	TRBV10-3	-	TRBJ2-3
CASSELGSLQGPQHF	TGTGCCAGCAGTGAATTGGGCAGCCTTCAGGGGCCCCAGCATTTT	-	TRBV2	-	TRBJ1-5
CASSLVSSEKLFF	TGTGCCAGCAGTTTGGTCTCGAGTGAAAAACTGTTTTTT	-	TRBV27	-	TRBJ1-4
CASGASSYNSPLHF	TGTGCCAGCGGTGCGAGCTCCTATAATTCACCCCTCCACTTT	-	TRBV6-1	-	TRBJ1-6
CASRKGQGGETQHF	TGTGCCAGCAGGAAGGGACAGGGTGGAGAGACCCAGCATTTT	-	TRBV2	TRBD1	TRBJ1-5
CASSTRTGYEQYF	TGTGCCAGCAGTACGCGGACAGGATACGAGCAGTACTTC	-	TRBV27	TRBD1	TRBJ2-7
CASSLGRVNTGELFF	TGTGCCAGCAGCTTAGGCAGGGTGAACACCGGGGAGCTGTTTTTT	-	TRBV7-2	-	TRBJ2-2
CSVKLARYEQFF	TGCAGCGTCAAACTAGCTAGATATGAGCAGTTCTTC	-	TRBV29-1	-	TRBJ2-1
CASSLDRSSYNEQFF	TGTGCCAGCAGCTTAGACAGGAGCTCCTACAATGAGCAGTTCTTC	once	TRBV7-2	-	TRBJ2-1
CASSSRLESAGGYTQYF	TGTGCCAGCAGCTCCCGCCTGGAATCAGCGGGAGGATATACGCAGTATTTT	-	TRBV5-6	TRBD2	TRBJ2-3
CASSPKPGLKNTEAFF	TGCGCCAGCAGTCCAAAACCGGGACTGAAGAACACTGAAGCTTTCTTT	once	TRBV23-1	-	TRBJ1-1
CASSISGGVTGELFF	TGTGCCAGCAGCATCAGCGGGGGGGTCACCGGGGAGCTGTTTTTT	-	TRBV11-2	TRBD2	TRBJ2-2
CASSYSTQVGNTIYF	TGTGCCAGCAGTTACTCGACACAGGTCGGAAACACCATATATTTT	-	TRBV6-5	-	TRBJ1-3
CATSRGQGAGEAFF	TGTGCCACCAGCAGAGGACAGGGGGCTGGTGAAGCTTTCTTT	few	TRBV15	TRBD1	TRBJ1-1
CASSLLENYGYTF	TGTGCCAGCAGCTTATTAGAGAACTATGGCTACACCTTC	-	TRBV7-8	-	TRBJ1-2
CASKGYPGAFF	TGTGCCAGTAAAGGATACCCCGGGGCTTTCTTT	-	TRBV19	-	TRBJ1-1
CASSQDSVGGELFF	TGTGCCAGCAGCCAAGACTCCGTCGGCGGGGAGCTGTTTTTT	-	TRBV4-2	-	TRBJ2-2
CASSPDRGLENEQFF	TGTGCCAGCAGTCCCGACAGGGGACTGGAGAATGAGCAGTTCTTC	-	TRBV28	TRBD1	TRBJ2-1
CASSEVLNEKLFF	TGTGCCAGCAGTGAAGTCCTTAATGAAAAACTGTTTTTT	once	TRBV6-1	-	TRBJ1-4
CASSQDGTSDTDTQYF	TGTGCCAGCAGCCAAGATGGGACTAGCGACACAGATACGCAGTATTTT	once	TRBV9	TRBD2	TRBJ2-3
CAIKGTGGYNEQFF	TGTGCCATCAAAGGGACAGGGGGTTACAATGAGCAGTTCTTC	few	TRBV10-3	TRBD1	TRBJ2-1
CASSGETGGGSYNSPLHF	TGTGCCAGCAGTGGAGAGACAGGGGGGGGCTCCTATAATTCACCCCTCCACTTT	-	TRBV6-1	TRBD1	TRBJ1-6
CASSHNRVGDEKLFF	TGCGCCAGCAGCCACAACAGGGTAGGGGATGAAAAACTGTTTTTT	-	TRBV4-3	-	TRBJ1-4
CASSRGASYQPQHF	TGTGCCAGCAGCCGTGGAGCCTCGTATCAGCCCCAGCATTTT	-	TRBV27	-	TRBJ1-5
CASREGRFEKYF	TGTGCCAGCAGGGAGGGTCGCTTCGAGAAGTACTTC	few	TRBV2	-	TRBJ2-4
CASTFTRALEGYTF	TGTGCCAGCACCTTTACGAGGGCTCTTGAAGGCTACACCTTC	-	TRBV6-6	-	TRBJ1-2
CASSIAGARGEKLFF	TGTGCCAGTAGTATAGCAGGGGCGCGCGGTGAAAAACTGTTTTTT	-	TRBV19	-	TRBJ1-4
CASSIRTGGRDTQYF	TGTGCCAGTAGTATCCGGACAGGGGGCCGAGATACGCAGTATTTT	-	TRBV19	TRBD1	TRBJ2-3
CASSLAPRTGRTINEQFF	TGTGCCAGCAGCTTAGCCCCCCGGACAGGGAGGACCATAAATGAGCAGTTCTTC	-	TRBV11-1	TRBD1	TRBJ2-1